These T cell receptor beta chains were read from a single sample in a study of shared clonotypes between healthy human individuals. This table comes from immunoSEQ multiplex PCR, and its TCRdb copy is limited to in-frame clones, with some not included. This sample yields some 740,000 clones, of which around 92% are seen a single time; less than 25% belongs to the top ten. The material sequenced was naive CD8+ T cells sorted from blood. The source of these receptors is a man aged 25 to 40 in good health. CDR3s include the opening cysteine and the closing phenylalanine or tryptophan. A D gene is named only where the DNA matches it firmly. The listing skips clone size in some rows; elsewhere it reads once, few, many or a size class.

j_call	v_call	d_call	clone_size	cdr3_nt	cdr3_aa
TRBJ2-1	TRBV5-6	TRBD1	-	TGTGCCAGCAGCGAAACCCAGGGGGCGTACAATGAGCAGTTCTTC	CASSETQGAYNEQFF
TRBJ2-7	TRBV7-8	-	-	TGTGCCAGCAGCCACGCAGACTCCTACGAGCAGTACTTC	CASSHADSYEQYF
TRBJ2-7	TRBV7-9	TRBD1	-	TGTGCCAGCAGCCACGGACAGGGACAATCCTACGAGCAGTACTTC	CASSHGQGQSYEQYF
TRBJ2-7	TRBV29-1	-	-	TGCAGCGTACTAAGGGACTCCTACGAGCAGTACTTC	CSVLRDSYEQYF
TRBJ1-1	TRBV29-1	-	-	TGCAGCGTTGAAGAGGGGGGCGTTAACACTGAAGCTTTCTTT	CSVEEGGVNTEAFF
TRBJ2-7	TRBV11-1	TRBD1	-	TGTGCCAGCAGCCTCGGACAGGGAAGAAGCTACGAGCAGTACTTC	CASSLGQGRSYEQYF
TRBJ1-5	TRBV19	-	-	TGTGCCAGTACTCCCCCGGGGGCAGTTGGGGGCTTTAAGCCCCAGCATTTT	CASTPPGAVGGFKPQHF
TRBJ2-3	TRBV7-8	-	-	TGTGCCAGCAGCTTATCGGCAGTCCTCACAGATACGCAGTATTTT	CASSLSAVLTDTQYF
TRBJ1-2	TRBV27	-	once	TGTGCCAGCAGCCCGGGACCGATCTATGGCTACACCTTC	CASSPGPIYGYTF
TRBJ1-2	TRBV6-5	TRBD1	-	TGTGCCAGCAGATACGGGACAGGGGATACCGCTGGCTACACCTTC	CASRYGTGDTAGYTF
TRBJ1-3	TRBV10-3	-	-	TGTGCCACCCGGGGAGGGGCTGGAAACACCATATATTTT	CATRGGAGNTIYF
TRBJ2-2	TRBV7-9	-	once	TGTGCCAGCAGCTTGTCAGGGACCGGGGAGCTGTTTTTT	CASSLSGTGELFF
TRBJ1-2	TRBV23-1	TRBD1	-	TGCGCCAGCAGTCAATCTTACAGGGGGCCCCCATATGGCTACACCTTC	CASSQSYRGPPYGYTF
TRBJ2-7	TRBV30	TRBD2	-	TGTGCCTGGAGTCCCGGGACTAGCGGCTACGAGCAGTACTTC	CAWSPGTSGYEQYF
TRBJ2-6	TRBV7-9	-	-	TGTGCCAGCATCGGGGATTTGGGGGCCAACGTCCTGACTTTC	CASIGDLGANVLTF
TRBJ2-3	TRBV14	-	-	TGTGCCAGCAGCCAAGATTCACTAGCCCAAAGCACAGATACGCAGTATTTT	CASSQDSLAQSTDTQYF
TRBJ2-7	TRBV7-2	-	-	TGTGCCAGCAGCTTAGGGGGGTTGCTTGACGAGCAGTACTTC	CASSLGGLLDEQYF
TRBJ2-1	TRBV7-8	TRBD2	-	TGTGCCAGCCGGAGCGGGACTGAATACAATGAGCAGTTCTTC	CASRSGTEYNEQFF
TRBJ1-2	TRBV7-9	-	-	TGTGCCAGCAGCTTACCCAAAACGGATAACTATGGCTACACCTTC	CASSLPKTDNYGYTF
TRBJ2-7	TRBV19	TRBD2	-	TGTGCCAGTAGTATTCTAGCGGGAGGTGAATTCGAGCAGTACTTC	CASSILAGGEFEQYF
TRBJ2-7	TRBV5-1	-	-	TGCGCCAGCGGCTATCCCGACAGTAGACCCTACGAGCAGTACTTC	CASGYPDSRPYEQYF
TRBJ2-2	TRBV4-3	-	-	TGCGCCAGCAGCCAACACGGGGAGCTGTTTTTT	CASSQHGELFF
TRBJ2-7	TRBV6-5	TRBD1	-	TGTGCCAGCAGCAACTCGTGGACAGGTACCTACGAGCAGTACTTC	CASSNSWTGTYEQYF
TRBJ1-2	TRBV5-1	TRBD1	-	TGCGCCAGCCGCGCGACAGGGGAGGACGGCTACACCTTC	CASRATGEDGYTF
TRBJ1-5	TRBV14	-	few	TGTGCCAGCAGCCAAGGAATCAATCAGCCCCAGCATTTT	CASSQGINQPQHF
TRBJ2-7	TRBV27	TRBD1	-	TGTGCCAGCAGTGCAGGACAGGGACCCTACGAGCAGTACTTC	CASSAGQGPYEQYF
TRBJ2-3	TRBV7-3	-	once	TGTGCCAGCAGCCAGGCAGGTGGCGGAGATACGCAGTATTTT	CASSQAGGGDTQYF
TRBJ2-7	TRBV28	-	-	TGTGCCAGCAGTTTCGTCCTACAGAGACCCTACGAGCAGTACTTC	CASSFVLQRPYEQYF
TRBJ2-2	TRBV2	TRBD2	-	TGTGCCAGCAGTGCTGGCGGGAGCGGCACCGGGGAGCTGTTTTTT	CASSAGGSGTGELFF
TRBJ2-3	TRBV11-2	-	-	TGTGCCAGCAGCCCCCCGGGTACGCAGTATTTT	CASSPPGTQYF
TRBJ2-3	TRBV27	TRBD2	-	TGTGCCAGCAGTAGCGGGGGGACCACAGATACGCAGTATTTT	CASSSGGTTDTQYF
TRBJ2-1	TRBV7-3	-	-	TGTGCCAGCAGCTTAACGTGGGCTAGCTCTTACAATGAGCAGTTCTTC	CASSLTWASSYNEQFF
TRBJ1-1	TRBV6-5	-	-	TGTGCCAGCAGTTACCCCGAAGCTTTCTTT	CASSYPEAFF
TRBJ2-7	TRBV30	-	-	TGTGCCTGGAGTATGTTGGGCGGCTCCTACGAGCAGTACTTC	CAWSMLGGSYEQYF
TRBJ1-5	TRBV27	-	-	TGTGCCAGCAGTTTAGACGGTTATAGCAATCAGCCCCAGCATTTT	CASSLDGYSNQPQHF
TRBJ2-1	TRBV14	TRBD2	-	TGTGCCAGCAGCTCCGTAGCGGGAGTCTTGAATGAGCAGTTCTTC	CASSSVAGVLNEQFF
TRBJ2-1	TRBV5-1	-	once	TGCGCCAGCAGCTTGGGAGGTGGGATCGATGAGCAGTTCTTC	CASSLGGGIDEQFF
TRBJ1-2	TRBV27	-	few	TGTGCCAGCAGCAGCTCAGGAGGGGTCTATGGCTACACCTTC	CASSSSGGVYGYTF
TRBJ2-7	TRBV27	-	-	TGTGCCAGCAGTTTGACACTTGCCTACGAGCAGTACTTC	CASSLTLAYEQYF
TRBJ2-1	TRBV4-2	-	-	TGTGCCAGCAGTCAAAAAGGCCCAGGGACTTTCGGCGCGGGGTCCTACAATGAGCAGTTCTTC	CASSQKGPGTFGAGSYNEQFF
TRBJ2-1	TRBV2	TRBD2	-	TGTGCCAGCATGAATCTAGCGGGAGGCCCCAGCTCCTACAATGAGCAGTTCTTC	CASMNLAGGPSSYNEQFF
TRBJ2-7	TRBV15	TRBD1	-	TGTGCCACCAGCACCCGGACAGGAATTTACGAGCAGTACTTC	CATSTRTGIYEQYF
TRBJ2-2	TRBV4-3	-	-	TGCGCCAGCAGCCAAGAACCGGGGGCGAACACCGGGGAGCTGTTTTTT	CASSQEPGANTGELFF
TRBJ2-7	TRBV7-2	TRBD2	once	TGTGCCAGCAGCTTAGTGACTAGCGGCTACGAGCAGTACTTC	CASSLVTSGYEQYF
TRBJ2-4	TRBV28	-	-	TGTGCCAGCAAACAACACGGGGCCAAAAACATTCAGTACTTC	CASKQHGAKNIQYF
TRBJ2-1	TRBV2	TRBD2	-	TGTGCCACCGGCTTAGCGGGAAAGATCTATGAGCAGTTCTTC	CATGLAGKIYEQFF
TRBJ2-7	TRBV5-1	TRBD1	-	TGCGCCAGCAGCGTTGGGACAGCCTACGAGCAGTACTTC	CASSVGTAYEQYF
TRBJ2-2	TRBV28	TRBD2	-	TGTGCCAGCAGCTTATACAGCGGGGCGAACACCGGGGAGCTGTTTTTT	CASSLYSGANTGELFF
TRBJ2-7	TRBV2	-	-	TGTGCCAGCAGTGATCGTCAGGGCACCTCCTACGAGCAGTACTTC	CASSDRQGTSYEQYF
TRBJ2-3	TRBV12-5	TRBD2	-	TGTGCTAGTGGCACTGGACTAGCGGGAAACACAGATACGCAGTATTTT	CASGTGLAGNTDTQYF
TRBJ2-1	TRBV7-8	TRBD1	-	TGTGCCAGCAGCTTAGCCGCAACCGGGACAGGGGGTGAGTTCTTC	CASSLAATGTGGEFF
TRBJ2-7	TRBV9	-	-	TGTGCCAGCAGCGTAGTACCTGGGAACTACGAGCAGTACTTC	CASSVVPGNYEQYF
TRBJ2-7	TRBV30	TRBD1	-	TGTGCCTGGAGTCGGGGACAGGGCGTCGAGCAGTACTTC	CAWSRGQGVEQYF
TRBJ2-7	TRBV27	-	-	TGTGCCAGCAGTTTGGCCCAGGGCTCCTACGAGCAGTACTTC	CASSLAQGSYEQYF
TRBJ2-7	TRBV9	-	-	TGTGCCAGCGAGGGGGGAGGAGGCGAGCAGTACTTC	CASEGGGGEQYF
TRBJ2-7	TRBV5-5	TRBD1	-	TGTGCCAGCAGCTTTACAGGGGCATCCTACGAGCAGTACTTC	CASSFTGASYEQYF
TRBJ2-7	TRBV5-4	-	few	TGTGCCAGCAGCCCTGTGGGCCCCTACGAGCAGTACTTC	CASSPVGPYEQYF
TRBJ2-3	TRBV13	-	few	TGTGCCAGCAGCTCCACAGATACGCAGTATTTT	CASSSTDTQYF
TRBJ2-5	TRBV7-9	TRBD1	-	TGTGCCAGCAGCAACATTAGGACAGGGGGCGATGAGACCCAGTACTTC	CASSNIRTGGDETQYF
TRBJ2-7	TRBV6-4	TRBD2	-	TGTGCCAGCAGTTTCCTAGCGGGAGGGCCAAGGGAGCAGTACTTC	CASSFLAGGPREQYF